The clone carrying this T cell receptor (beta chain) came up a few times. Its antigen remains unidentified. V was cut by 1 base and J by 3 bases, with 10 bases left in between. In germline, CDR1 is LNHDA, CDR2 SQIVND (reference sequence). CDR3 length: 15 residues. This sample was included in a study of T cells in Graves' hyperthyroidism and ophthalmopathy. On the study more broadly: Peripheral blood was drawn at first diagnosis, prior to all treatment. Whole-study results and caveats: Clonotypes that were expanded in thyroid above 0.001 mostly appeared in blood too.

Amplification of TCR beta CDR3 regions used RNA as the template. The HTBI set primed first-round TCR CDR3 RT-PCR. TCRdb called the multiplex PCR reads again in MiXCR, with one record for every CDR3 protein. This table has 700,000 or so distinct CDR3 sequences, approximately 16% appearing once. Investigators excluded patients with uncontrolled infection, other autoimmune disease, pregnancy or lactation. The genes are TRBV19 and TRBJ1-5, with D tentatively TRBD1 (6 bases). The TCR comes from a man aged 18-30 years with Graves' hyperthyroidism. Material: blood. In DNA form, the CDR3 reads TGTGCCAGTAGTATAGGACAGGCGGACAATCAGCCCCAGCATTTT. This codes for CASSIGQADNQPQHF.